Listed here are 13 T cell receptor beta chains from one sample, sequenced in a study of regulatory T cells in long-lasting Graves disease. The sample's time point: persistent/refractory GD, antithyroid drugs over 5 years with positive TRAb. Scientists built the TCR library using RNA that was extracted from PBMCs. Arm-PCR of CDR3 regions with iRepertoire HTBI primers generated TCR beta libraries. TCRdb fed the multiplex PCR reads into MiXCR, producing one record per CDR3 protein. Of hundreds of thousands of distinct CDR3 sequences detected, about 32% appear once; the ten largest clones hold around 42%. The source material was peripheral blood mononuclear cells (PBMCs), sampled when the disease was refractory, from a patient treated with antithyroid drugs. The receptors shown here come from a female donor with Graves disease.

V gene TRBV7-9 combines with J gene TRBJ1-1, with no clear D. With 3 bases removed from V and 1 base from J, the gap between germline ends came to 9 bases. Germline-derived CDR1 and CDR2 are SEHNR and FQNEAQ (reference sequence). CDR3 length equals 14 residues. The CDR3 region is CASSLGKQNTEAFF. The CDR3, as DNA: TGTGCCAGCAGCTTGGGTAAACAGAACACTGAAGCTTTCTTT. Drawing the rest from reference TRBV7-9 and TRBJ1-1, the complete variable domain is DTGVSQNPRHKITKRGQNVTFRCDPISEHNRLYWYRQTLGQGPEFLTYFQNEAQLEKSRLLSDRFSAERPKGSFSTLEIQRTEQGDSAMYLCASSLGKQNTEAFFGQGTRLTVV.

The chain is built from TRBV7-8 and TRBJ1-5, with 7 nucleotides matching TRBD1. The ends lost 7 bases at V and 3 bases at J; junction bases unmatched: 12. This CDR3 is 16 amino acids long. Germline V gives CDR1 SGHVS, CDR2 FQNEAQ. CDR3 region: CASIQSRGLFNQPQHF. The DNA of the CDR3 is TGTGCCAGCATTCAAAGTAGGGGGCTTTTCAATCAGCCCCAGCATTTT.

Only a few counts were recorded for this clonotype. CDR3 sequence reads: CASSPPREVNYGYTF. In nucleotides, the CDR3 is TGTGCCAGCAGCCCCCCCCGGGAAGTTAACTATGGCTACACCTTC. V is TRBV28 and J is TRBJ1-2; D is ambiguous. Trimming shortened V by 6 bases and J by 1 base, and 15 bases separated the two germline ends. Germline CDR1 reads MDHEN; CDR2 reads SYDVKM. The CDR3 runs to 15 residues.

The chain is built from TRBV5-1 and TRBJ2-2; TRBD2 matches 7 bases. After removal of 4 bases from V and 1 base from J, the junction contained 7 bases not matched to a gene. The CDR3 is 16 amino acids. The germline gives CDR1 SGHRS, CDR2 YFSETQ. CDR3 DNA: TGCGCCAGCAGCCACGAAGCGGGACTGAACACCGGGGAGCTGTTTTTT. Amino acids: CASSHEAGLNTGELFF.

This clonotype was picked up many times. The V call is TRBV12-3 or TRBV12-4, the J call TRBJ1-1; the D is unclear. The CDR3 spans 13 residues. V was shortened by 2 bases and J by 1 base, with 5 bases between the two germline ends. The DNA for the CDR3 is TGTGCCAGCAGTTTATACGGGAACACTGAAGCTTTCTTT. Translating it yields CASSLYGNTEAFF.

The chain joins TRBV5-1 to TRBJ2-5; D not resolved. Germline loops: CDR1 SGHRS, CDR2 YFSETQ. V lost 1 base and J 1 base, leaving 11 bases between the germline ends. The CDR3 contains 15 residues. The CDR3: CASSLLGVVQETQYF. In DNA form, the CDR3 reads TGCGCCAGCAGCTTGCTTGGGGTGGTCCAAGAGACCCAGTACTTC.

The table lists this clonotype with a few counts. The V gene is TRBV5-5, the J gene TRBJ2-7; 7 bases map to TRBD2. Per the germline V gene, CDR1 is SGHKS and CDR2 is YYEKEE (reference sequence). Trimming cost V 1 base and J 3 bases; bases outside gene matches: 13. CDR3 size: 17 residues. The CDR3 DNA reads TGTGCCAGCAGCTTGAGGGGAGGGCCCGGGGTGTACTACGAGCAGTACTTC. It codes for CASSLRGGPGVYYEQYF.

The chain couples TRBV9 to TRBJ2-1, with D perhaps being TRBD1 or TRBD2 (5 bases each). V gave up 3 bases and J gave up 1 base, with 14 bases separating them. This CDR3 region has 16 residues. Germline V gene data show CDR1 as SGDLS and CDR2 as YYNGEE. The CDR3 DNA sequence: TGTGCCAGCAGCGGGGACCCATCAGGGTCCTACAATGAGCAGTTCTTC. Translation gives CASSGDPSGSYNEQFF.

CDR3 nucleotides: TGTGCCAGCAGTTTTGGGAAGAGGGGAGCTTTCTTT. Residues: CASSFGKRGAFF. The V call is TRBV12-3 or TRBV12-4, the J call TRBJ1-1; a possible D gene is TRBD1 (5 bases). This CDR3 comprises 12 residues. V lost 3 bases to trimming and J lost 10 bases, with 12 bases between them.

The V call is TRBV12-3 or TRBV12-4, the J call TRBJ1-5; D is uncertain. The length of the CDR3 is 16 residues. Trimming left V 6 bases short and J 6 bases short, with 21 bases between. The CDR3 sequence: CASSPPGGQGSQPQHF. The CDR3 bases are TGTGCCAGCAGCCCCCCCGGAGGCCAAGGGAGTCAGCCCCAGCATTTT.

This clonotype came up a few times. This chain links TRBV12-3 or TRBV12-4 with TRBJ1-5; weak D call: TRBD1 (5 bases). With 1 base removed from V and 4 bases from J, the gap between germline ends came to 8 bases. This CDR3 has 14 amino acids. The CDR3 sequence is CASSLVGENQPQHF. The CDR3 DNA is TGTGCCAGCAGTTTAGTGGGGGAAAATCAGCCCCAGCATTTT.

This clonotype was counted a few times. The gene calls are TRBV6-2 or TRBV6-3 and TRBJ1-5; D unresolved. The CDR3 sequence is 15 residues long. V lost 5 bases, J lost 3 bases, and 14 bases lay in between. Germline V CDR1 and CDR2: MNHEY, SVGEGT. CDR3 DNA: TGTGCCAGCAGTGAAGCGTCAGGATTCAATCAGCCCCAGCATTTT. Encoded protein: CASSEASGFNQPQHF.

This clonotype was seen at least ten times. This CDR3 is CASSSEGSGANVLTF. The CDR3 nucleotides read TGTGCCAGCAGCTCCGAAGGGTCGGGGGCCAACGTCCTGACTTTC. The chain recombines TRBV11-2 with TRBJ2-6; D remains unclear. The CDR3 consists of 15 residues. V was clipped by 4 bases and J by 4 bases, with 11 bases between them. CDR1 and CDR2 (germline): SGHAT, FQNNGV.